This T cell receptor (beta chain) was recorded in a study of tumor-infiltrating lymphocytes in primary liver carcinoma. Starting from 500 ng of total RNA, TCR beta cDNA was produced with a primer in the constant region. Construction of TCR beta libraries relied on three successive nested multiplex PCR rounds employing slightly modified ARM-PCR. Forward primers for TRBV1-TRBV30 and a C-beta reverse primer served the first two PCR rounds, at about 9 cycles each. TCRdb recomputed calls from the multiplex PCR reads with MiXCR, one row per CDR3 protein. The data contain approximately 24,000 distinct CDR3 sequences, over 65% of them singletons. The CDR3 extends over 15 amino acids. Germline loops: CDR1 SGHRS, CDR2 YFSETQ. Unsorted bulk tissue (roughly 19-31 mg) underwent RNA and DNA co-extraction. As to this clonotype: This sequence may be a read error, since a much larger clone differs from it by one base.

The chain couples TRBV5-1 to TRBJ2-3; TRBD1 agrees at 9 bases. Sequencing input: liver tumor tissue from sampling region 3. Subset noted: tumor region T3, left-lateral pole. This clonotype was sampled from a man aged 40-49 years with primary liver carcinoma and hepatitis B virus infection. The CDR3 DNA follows: TGCGCCAGCAGCAGGACAGGGGCCAGCACAGATACGCGGTATTTT. This gives the protein CASSRTGASTDTRYF.